A single sample is the source of the 17 T cell receptor beta chains below, sequenced in a study of regulatory T cells in long-lasting Graves disease. Stated time point: newly diagnosed GD, antithyroid drugs for less than 3 months. The TCR library was made from RNA that had been extracted from PBMCs in TRIzol. The TCR beta library used iRepertoire HTBI primers with Arm-PCR amplification of CDR3. TCRdb ran MiXCR on the multiplex PCR reads and lists one entry per CDR3 protein. The sample yields approximately 440,000 distinct CDR3 sequences, roughly 15% seen once. The sample was also linked to a second study, of T cells in Graves' hyperthyroidism and ophthalmopathy.

The sequencing used peripheral blood mononuclear cells (PBMCs), collected at new diagnosis, from a patient treated with antithyroid drugs. Source of these receptors: a man in his forties with Graves disease.

A word on this clonotype: Because the CDR3's place on the DNA is in doubt, the DNA is left out and the CDR3 is given as listed by TCRdb. The rearrangement links TRBV20-1 to TRBJ1-2. Looked up from germline, CDR1 is DFQATT and CDR2 is SNEGSKA (reference sequence). The CDR3 adds up to 12 amino acids, both ends counted. The CDR3 sequence is CSTSGTNYGYTF.

At least ten counts were recorded for this clonotype. The CDR3 loop reads CATSDPGTSGRAPRDEQFF. CDR3 nucleotide sequence: TGTGCCACCAGTGATCCCGGGACTAGCGGGAGGGCCCCTAGGGATGAGCAGTTCTTC. The chain recombines TRBV24-1 with TRBJ2-1; 16 nucleotides match TRBD2. The germline gives CDR1 KGHDR, CDR2 SFDVKD. The CDR3 has 19 residues. J lost 8 bases, V lost 3 bases, and 12 bases had no gene match.

The V call is TRBV5-1, the J call TRBJ2-1, with D possibly being TRBD1 (6 bases). CDR3 length: 15 residues. Between the trimmed V and J ends, which lost 4 bases and 6 bases, there was a span of 17 bases. CDR1 and CDR2 (germline): SGHRS, YFSETQ. The CDR3 DNA reads TGCGCCAGCAGCCCAGAGAGGACAGTGGGCAATGAGCAGTTCTTC. Translated: CASSPERTVGNEQFF.

This clonotype has ten or more counts. This sequence joins TRBV2 and TRBJ2-5, with unresolved D. The CDR3 covers 14 residues. V was trimmed by 5 bases and J by 0 bases, leaving 10 bases between them. The germline gives CDR1 SNHLY, CDR2 FYNNEI. The CDR3 here is CASSPTRNQETQYF. The CDR3 DNA reads as TGTGCCAGCAGTCCGACAAGAAACCAAGAGACCCAGTACTTC.

The chain uses TRBV14 and TRBJ2-7, with 10 bases fitting TRBD2. Germline-derived CDR1 and CDR2 are SGHDN and FVKESK. The CDR3 loop spans 14 amino acids. With 6 bases clipped from V and 7 bases from J, the junction kept 9 bases outside the gene matches. As DNA, the CDR3 is TGTGCCAGCAGGCCCCTAGCGGGAGAGGGTGAGCAGTACTTC. Its protein is CASRPLAGEGEQYF.

This clonotype showed up many times. The chain recombines TRBV20-1 with TRBJ2-1, with 9 nucleotides matching TRBD1. This CDR3 contains 13 residues. Looked up from germline, CDR1 is DFQATT and CDR2 is SNEGSKA (reference sequence). V lost 8 bases and J lost 5; bases outside the gene matches: 7. CDR3 in DNA: TGCAGTATCTGGACAGGGGCTAACAATGAGCAGTTCTTC. It yields the protein CSIWTGANNEQFF.

V is TRBV6-1 and J is TRBJ2-3; D remains unclear. Germline-derived CDR1 and CDR2 are MNHNS and SASEGT. The CDR3 loop spans 15 amino acids. With 6 bases removed from V and 2 bases from J, the gap between germline ends came to 15 bases. The CDR3 DNA follows: TGTGCCAGCAGCCTCGACTGGCGGCTCACAGATACGCAGTATTTT. It yields the protein CASSLDWRLTDTQYF.

V gene TRBV20-1 combines with J gene TRBJ2-3; 9 bases agree with TRBD2. The V segment lost 0 bases and the J segment 2 bases; nucleotides outside the gene matches: 21. Germline loops: CDR1 DFQATT, CDR2 SNEGSKA (reference sequence). This CDR3 comprises 21 residues. The CDR3 loop reads CSARDRTAETSGVGYTDTQYF. In nucleotides, the CDR3 is TGCAGTGCTAGAGATCGGACAGCGGAGACTAGCGGAGTGGGGTACACAGATACGCAGTATTTT.

This clonotype was detected many times. The chain links TRBV7-3 to TRBJ1-1; a weak D match, TRBD1 (5 bases). V dropped 0 bases and J dropped 1 base, with 9 bases sitting between them. The germline V gene has CDR1 SGHTA and CDR2 FQGTGA. CDR3 length: 15 residues. The chain's CDR3 is CASSLTGAKNTEAFF. CDR3 bases: TGTGCCAGCAGCTTAACAGGGGCAAAGAACACTGAAGCTTTCTTT.

This clonotype occurred many times. The chain uses TRBV7-9 and TRBJ2-1; D is unclear. V was cut by 2 bases and J by 1 base, with 3 bases left in between. The germline V gene has CDR1 SEHNR and CDR2 FQNEAQ (reference sequence). This CDR3 spans 13 amino acids. CDR3 residues: CASSLNSYNEQFF. The CDR3 DNA reads as TGTGCCAGCAGCTTAAATTCCTACAATGAGCAGTTCTTC.

This clonotype has more than one count but fewer than ten. This chain uses TRBV24-1 with TRBJ2-2; 9 nucleotides match TRBD2. Looked up from germline, CDR1 is KGHDR and CDR2 is SFDVKD. CDR3 length equals 15 residues. With 5 bases clipped from V and 7 bases from J, the junction kept 7 bases outside the gene matches. Here the CDR3 reads CATSGSGRGIGELFF. For the CDR3, the DNA is TGTGCCACCAGTGGTAGCGGGAGAGGTATCGGGGAGCTGTTTTTT.

This chain's CDR3 is CASSPQQGSEQFF. In DNA, the CDR3 is TGTGCCAGCAGTCCACAACAGGGGAGTGAGCAGTTCTTC. The chain couples TRBV12-3 or TRBV12-4 to TRBJ2-1; TRBD1 aligns across 7 bases. The CDR3 is 13 residues long. The V gene end was trimmed by 5 bases and the J gene end by 9 bases; junction bases not matched to a gene: 7.

In this sample, this clonotype turned up many times. The V and J genes are TRBV9 and TRBJ2-1; 7 bases line up with TRBD2. CDR1 is SGDLS and CDR2 is YYNGEE in the germline V gene. Trimming removed 3 bases from V and 0 bases from J; junction bases left unmatched: 3. The CDR3 is made up of 15 amino acids. This chain's CDR3 is CASSAGGFSYNEQFF. For the CDR3, the DNA is TGTGCCAGCAGCGCGGGAGGTTTCTCCTACAATGAGCAGTTCTTC.

This clonotype was picked up a small number of times. This rearrangement joins TRBV19 to TRBJ1-2; D is perhaps TRBD1 (5 bases). Germline values: CDR1 LNHDA, CDR2 SQIVND (reference sequence). V was clipped by 6 bases and J by 7 bases, with 30 bases between them. The CDR3 length is 18 residues. CDR3: CASRQGWRTHTAFGGYTF. The CDR3 region has the DNA TGTGCCAGTAGGCAGGGCTGGAGGACCCACACCGCCTTTGGTGGCTACACCTTC.

V and J are TRBV7-8 and TRBJ2-7; the match to TRBD2 covers 9 bases. V lost 4 bases to trimming and J lost 4 bases; unmatched junction nucleotides: 17. This CDR3 comprises 18 residues. Per germline, CDR1 SGHVS and CDR2 FQNEAQ. CDR3 DNA sequence: TGTGCCAGCAGCTCCGACACTAGCGGGTCCGAATTCCTGTACGAGCAGTACTTC. Protein sequence: CASSSDTSGSEFLYEQYF.

The gene calls are TRBV6-1 and TRBJ1-1; 10 bases match TRBD1. V gave up 4 bases and J gave up 3 bases; unmatched junction bases: 2. The CDR3 has 14 residues. CDR1 is MNHNS and CDR2 is SASEGT in the germline V gene. The DNA for the CDR3 is TGTGCCAGCAGTGGCGGACAGGGGGACACTGAAGCTTTCTTT. Translation: CASSGGQGDTEAFF.

This clonotype has at least ten counts. The chain employs TRBV2 and TRBJ2-5, with a possible D match to TRBD1 (6 bases). Germline CDR1 reads SNHLY; CDR2 reads FYNNEI. The CDR3 extends over 14 amino acids. Trimming took off 6 bases at V and 0 bases at J, with 11 bases between the two ends. CDR3 DNA: TGTGCCAGCAGACCCGGGACAAACCAAGAGACCCAGTACTTC. Translating gives CASRPGTNQETQYF.